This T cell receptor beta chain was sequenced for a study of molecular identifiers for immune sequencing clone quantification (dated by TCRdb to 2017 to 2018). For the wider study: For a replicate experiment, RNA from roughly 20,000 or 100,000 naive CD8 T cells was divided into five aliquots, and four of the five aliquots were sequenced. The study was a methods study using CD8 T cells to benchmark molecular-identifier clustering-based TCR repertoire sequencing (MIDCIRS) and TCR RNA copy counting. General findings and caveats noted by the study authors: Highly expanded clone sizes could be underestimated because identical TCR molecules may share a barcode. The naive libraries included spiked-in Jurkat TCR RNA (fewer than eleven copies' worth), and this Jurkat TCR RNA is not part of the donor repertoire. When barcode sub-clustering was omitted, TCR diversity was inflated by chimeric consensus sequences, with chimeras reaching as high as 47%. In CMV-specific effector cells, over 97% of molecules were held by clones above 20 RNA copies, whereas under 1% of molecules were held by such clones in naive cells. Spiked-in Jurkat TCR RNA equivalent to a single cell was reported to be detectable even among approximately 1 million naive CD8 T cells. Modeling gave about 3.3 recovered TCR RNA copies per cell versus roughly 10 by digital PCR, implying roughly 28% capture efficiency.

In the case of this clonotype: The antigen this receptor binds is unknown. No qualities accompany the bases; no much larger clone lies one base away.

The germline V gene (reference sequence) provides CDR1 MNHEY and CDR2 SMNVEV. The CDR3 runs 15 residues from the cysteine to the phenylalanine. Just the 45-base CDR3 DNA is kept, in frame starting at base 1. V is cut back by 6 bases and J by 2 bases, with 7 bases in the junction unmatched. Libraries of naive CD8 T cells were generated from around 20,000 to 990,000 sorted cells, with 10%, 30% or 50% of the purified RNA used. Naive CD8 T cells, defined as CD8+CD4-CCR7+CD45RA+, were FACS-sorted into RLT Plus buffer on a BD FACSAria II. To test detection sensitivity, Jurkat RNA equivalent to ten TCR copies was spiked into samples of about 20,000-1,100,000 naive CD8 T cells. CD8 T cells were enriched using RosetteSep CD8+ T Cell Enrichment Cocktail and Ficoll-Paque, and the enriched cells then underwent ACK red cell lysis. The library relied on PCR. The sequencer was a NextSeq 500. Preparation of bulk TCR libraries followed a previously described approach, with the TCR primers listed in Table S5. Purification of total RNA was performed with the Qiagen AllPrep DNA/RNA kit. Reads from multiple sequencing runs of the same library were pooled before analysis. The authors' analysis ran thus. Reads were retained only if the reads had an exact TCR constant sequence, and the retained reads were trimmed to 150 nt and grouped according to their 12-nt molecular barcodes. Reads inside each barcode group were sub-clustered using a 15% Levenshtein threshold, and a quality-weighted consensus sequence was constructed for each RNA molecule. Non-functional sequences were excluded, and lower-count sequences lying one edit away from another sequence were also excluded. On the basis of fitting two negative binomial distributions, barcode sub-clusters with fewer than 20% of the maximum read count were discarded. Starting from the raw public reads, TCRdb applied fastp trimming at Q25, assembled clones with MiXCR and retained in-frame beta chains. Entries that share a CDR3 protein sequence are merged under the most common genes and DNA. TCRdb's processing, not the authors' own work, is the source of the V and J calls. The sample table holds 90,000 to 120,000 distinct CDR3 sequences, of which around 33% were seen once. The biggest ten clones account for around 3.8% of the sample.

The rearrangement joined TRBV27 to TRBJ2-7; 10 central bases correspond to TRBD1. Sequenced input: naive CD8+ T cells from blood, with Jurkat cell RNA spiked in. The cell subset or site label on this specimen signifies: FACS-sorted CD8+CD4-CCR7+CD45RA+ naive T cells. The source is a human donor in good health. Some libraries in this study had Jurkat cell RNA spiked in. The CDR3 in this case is CASRWTGTGAYEQYF. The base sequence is TGTGCCAGCAGATGGACCGGGACAGGGGCCTACGAGCAGTACTTC.